This T cell receptor beta chain was obtained from a study of CD8+ T cells in alopecia areata. Per germline, CDR1 SNHLY and CDR2 FYNNEI. The V gene lost 10 bases and the J gene lost 5 bases, with 21 bases spanning the gap. CDR3 length equals 14 residues. Specimens obtained from alopecia areata patients comprised lesional scalp punch biopsies and peripheral blood. RNA, once extracted, was reverse transcribed into cDNA for use as the sequencing template. Sequencing used immunoSEQ multiplex PCR; TCRdb keeps in-frame clones, though not all of them. The sample lists roughly 150,000 clones, about 87% occurring once.

The chain has TRBV2 and TRBJ2-7; D possibly corresponds to TRBD1 (6 bases). The sample in question was CD8+ T cells sorted from blood, obtained at week 0. The source of this sequence is a human donor with alopecia areata. CDR3 in DNA: TGTGCCATCACAATCGCCGGGACAAACAACGAGCAGTACTTC. Residues: CAITIAGTNNEQYF. The whole variable domain, filled in from reference TRBV2 and TRBJ2-7, reads EPEVTQTPSHQVTQMGQEVILRCVPISNHLYFYWYRQILGQKVEFLVSFYNNEISEKSEIFDDQFSVERPDGSNFTLKIRSTKLEDSAMYFCAITIAGTNNEQYFGPGTRLTVT.